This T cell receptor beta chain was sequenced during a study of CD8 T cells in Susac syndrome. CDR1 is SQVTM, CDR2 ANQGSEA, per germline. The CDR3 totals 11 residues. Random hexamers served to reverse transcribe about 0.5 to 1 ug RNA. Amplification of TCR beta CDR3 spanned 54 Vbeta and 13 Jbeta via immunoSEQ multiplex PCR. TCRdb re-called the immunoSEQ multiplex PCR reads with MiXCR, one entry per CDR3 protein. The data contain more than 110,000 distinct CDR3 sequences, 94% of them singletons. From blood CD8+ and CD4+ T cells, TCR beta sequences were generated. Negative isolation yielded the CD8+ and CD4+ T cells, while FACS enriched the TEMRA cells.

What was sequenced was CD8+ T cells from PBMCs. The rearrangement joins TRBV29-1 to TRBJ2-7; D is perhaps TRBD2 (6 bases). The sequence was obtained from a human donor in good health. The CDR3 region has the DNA TGCAGCGTTGGGGTCGGGCGGGACCTCTTAGTC. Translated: CSVGVGRDLLV.